This TCR beta chain was sequenced for a study of response to subunit inactivated influenza vaccine. This CDR3 spans 16 amino acids. This clonotype showed up just a few times. The junction does not match germline at one end; this may be a read error. TCRdb used MiXCR to reprocess the RT-PCR reads, holding one entry per CDR3 protein. The sample contains 450,000 to 600,000 distinct CDR3 sequences, more than 7% of which appear only once. The TCR originated in a man between 50 and 75 years old who received an inactivated influenza vaccine. The rearrangement joins TRBV12-3 or TRBV12-4 to TRBJ1-6, with 10 bases that match TRBD1. The specimen was PBMCs from blood, collected less than 30 months after vaccination. The CDR3, as DNA: TGTGCCAGCAGGTTAGGGCAGGGACAGGGGAGTTCACCCCTCCACTTT. Translating it yields CASRLGQGQGSSPLHF.